Following are 19 T cell receptor beta chains from one sample sequenced in a study of blood T cell repertoires in COVID-19. Generated by immunoSEQ multiplex PCR, the TCRdb table keeps only in-frame clones and is missing some. Among tens of thousands of clones listed, around 81% were seen once. The sample was peripheral blood. The receptor set was obtained from a man in his sixties or seventies with acute or convalescent COVID-19.

The chain recombines TRBV3-1 (or the pseudogene TRBV3-2) with TRBJ2-1; TRBD2 matches at 8 bases. This CDR3 spans 18 amino acids. J lost 6 bases, V lost 2 bases, and 15 bases had no gene match. Germline CDR1 and CDR2: LGHDT and YNNKEL (reference sequence). CDR3 region: CASSQPRGGLATGNEQFF. CDR3 DNA sequence: TGTGCCAGCAGCCAACCCCGAGGAGGACTAGCAACGGGCAATGAGCAGTTCTTC.

The V and J genes are TRBV3-1 (or the pseudogene TRBV3-2) and TRBJ1-1; 12 nucleotides match TRBD1. V trimming: 7 bases; J trimming: 3 bases; junction bases outside the gene matches: 15. Per germline, CDR1 LGHDT and CDR2 YNNKEL (reference sequence). The CDR3 loop spans 18 amino acids. As DNA, the CDR3 is TGTGCCAGCACCCCGGGGACAGGGGGCGCAAGGGGGTACACTGAAGCTTTCTTT. It specifies CASTPGTGGARGYTEAFF.

The V and J genes are TRBV11-2 and TRBJ1-2; D call uncertain. The germline CDR1 and CDR2 sequences are SGHAT and FQNNGV. The CDR3 has 12 amino acids. Trimming took off 1 base at V and 13 bases at J, with 13 bases between the two ends. CDR3 nucleotide sequence: TGTGCCAGCAGCTTAGCGGGGATCGGGGTCACCTTC. Protein: CASSLAGIGVTF.

V gene TRBV9 combines with J gene TRBJ1-2, with D possibly being TRBD1 (5 bases). The CDR3 is 14 amino acids. Trimming removed 0 bases from V and 3 bases from J, with 9 bases in between. Germline values: CDR1 SGDLS, CDR2 YYNGEE. CDR3 in DNA: TGTGCCAGCAGCGTAGGGGGCGATGACTATGGCTACACCTTC. As protein: CASSVGGDDYGYTF. The variable domain in full, with the rest retrieved from reference TRBV9 and TRBJ1-2, is DSGVTQTPKHLITATGQRVTLRCSPRSGDLSVYWYQQSLDQGLQFLIQYYNGEERAKGNILERFSAQQFPDLHSELNLSSLELGDSALYFCASSVGGDDYGYTFGSGTRLTVV.

Only one count was recorded for this clone. This chain links TRBV11-1 with TRBJ2-5; 7 nucleotides align to TRBD2. Germline V gene data show CDR1 as SGHAT and CDR2 as FQDESV (reference sequence). This CDR3 has 16 amino acids. The V segment lost 3 bases and the J segment 5 bases; nucleotides outside the gene matches: 12. In nucleotides, the CDR3 is TGTGCCAGCAGCTTTGGGTTCAGGGAGGGCGAGGAGACCCAGTACTTC. Amino acid sequence: CASSFGFREGEETQYF.

V gene TRBV3-1 (or the pseudogene TRBV3-2) combines with J gene TRBJ2-3; 7 bases are shared with TRBD1. Germline CDR1 LGHDT, CDR2 YNNKEL (reference sequence). This CDR3 is built from 14 residues. V dropped 4 bases and J dropped 5; count of bases not matched to a gene: 6. Here the CDR3 reads CASSRGGLGDTQYF. DNA of the CDR3: TGTGCCAGCAGCCGAGGGGGCCTAGGAGATACGCAGTATTTT.

V usage is TRBV5-1 and J usage is TRBJ1-1; 9 positions agree with TRBD1. Germline-derived CDR1 and CDR2 are SGHRS and YFSETQ. The CDR3 extends over 16 amino acids. The ends lost 0 bases at V and 4 bases at J; junction bases unmatched: 7. The DNA of the CDR3 is TGCGCCAGCAGCTTGGGGTTGGGACAGGGTGGCACTGAAGCTTTCTTT. This encodes CASSLGLGQGGTEAFF.

This clone was counted once. The DNA of the CDR3 is TGTGCCAGCAGCTGGGGGGAGGAGTCATGGTATTTT. Protein sequence: CASSWGEESWYF. The chain couples TRBV5-5 to TRBJ2-3, with D possibly TRBD2 on 6 matching bases. The CDR3 totals 12 residues. V lost 3 bases and J 14 bases, leaving 16 bases between the germline ends. The germline V gene encodes CDR1 SGHKS and CDR2 YYEKEE (reference sequence).

The chain employs TRBV7-9 and TRBJ2-3; a weak D match, TRBD2 (6 bases). Germline V CDR1 and CDR2: SEHNR, FQNEAQ (reference sequence). The CDR3 consists of 14 residues. V was clipped by 4 bases and J by 1 base, with 9 bases between them. The CDR3 loop is CASSSGTRTDTQYF. In nucleotides, the CDR3 is TGTGCCAGCAGCTCCGGGACTCGCACAGATACGCAGTATTTT.

The chain employs TRBV4-1 and TRBJ1-5, with 9 bases fitting TRBD1. The CDR3 spans 14 residues. With 3 bases clipped from V and 5 bases from J, the junction kept 2 bases outside the gene matches. CDR1 MGHRA and CDR2 YSYEKL come from the germline V gene. In DNA form, the CDR3 reads TGCGCCAGCAGCCAGGACAGGGGCTATCAGCCCCAGCATTTT. Protein: CASSQDRGYQPQHF.

This chain connects TRBV5-8 to TRBJ2-1, with a possible D match to TRBD1 (5 bases). V was cut by 2 bases and J by 9 bases, with 9 bases left in between. Germline V gene sequence: CDR1 SGHTS, CDR2 YDEGEE. The CDR3 length is 12 residues. The CDR3 DNA is TGTGCCAGCAGCTTAAGTAGGGGTGAGCAGTTCTTC. This translates into CASSLSRGEQFF.

This clone has more than one count but fewer than ten. The chain recombines TRBV6-5 with TRBJ1-2; the D is unclear. CDR1 is MNHEY, CDR2 SVGAGI, per germline. Trimming pared 3 bases from V and 6 bases from J, leaving 14 bases between. This CDR3 region has 14 residues. CDR3 DNA: TGTGCCAGCAGTTATAGCGATCTCCGGAATGGCTACACCTTC. This sequence encodes CASSYSDLRNGYTF.

The V gene is TRBV5-1, the J gene TRBJ2-5; 12 positions match TRBD2. Germline V gene data show CDR1 as SGHRS and CDR2 as YFSETQ. There are 16 residues in the CDR3. Losses at the gene ends were 4 bases for V and 0 bases for J; bases not matched to a gene: 4. The CDR3 nucleotides are TGCGCCAGCAGCGGTACTAGCGGGGGGTACCAAGAGACCCAGTACTTC. Translation gives CASSGTSGGYQETQYF.

The chain combines TRBV20-1 with TRBJ2-7, with TRBD1 as a possible D gene (5 bases). Germline V gene sequence: CDR1 DFQATT, CDR2 SNEGSKA (reference sequence). The length of the CDR3 is 12 residues. V was trimmed by 3 bases and J by 5 bases, leaving 11 bases between them. CDR3 region: CSASNRQNEQYF. CDR3 nucleotides: TGCAGTGCTAGTAACAGGCAGAACGAGCAGTACTTC.

The chain has TRBV5-4 and TRBJ2-2, with D unresolved. The ends were cut back, 4 bases at V and 2 bases at J, with 9 bases in the middle. Germline CDR1 SGHNT, CDR2 YYREEE (reference sequence). This CDR3 has 14 amino acids. CDR3 in amino acids: CASSGPLNTGELFF. The CDR3 DNA reads TGTGCCAGCAGCGGGCCCCTTAACACCGGGGAGCTGTTTTTT.

V is TRBV3-1 (or the pseudogene TRBV3-2) and J is TRBJ2-3, with TRBD2 as a possible D gene (5 bases). Germline CDR1 and CDR2: LGHDT and YNNKEL (reference sequence). This CDR3 is 14 amino acids long. The V and J ends lost 5 bases and 6 bases respectively, with 15 bases between them. CDR3 nucleotides: TGTGCCAGCAGCTCCTGGACCTCGGGGGATACGCAGTATTTT. As protein: CASSSWTSGDTQYF.

This chain uses TRBV5-1 with TRBJ2-7, with D maybe TRBD1 (6 bases). Germline V gives CDR1 SGHRS, CDR2 YFSETQ. V lost 0 bases, J lost 4 bases, and 11 bases lay in between. The CDR3 is 14 residues long. The CDR3 loop is CASSLGWGLYEQYF. CDR3 nucleotides: TGCGCCAGCAGCTTGGGTTGGGGGCTGTACGAGCAGTACTTC.

The chain employs TRBV5-4 and TRBJ1-6, with unresolved D. The CDR3 is made up of 16 amino acids. Trimming took 4 bases from V and 5 from J, leaving 16 bases between them. Germline V gene sequence: CDR1 SGHNT, CDR2 YYREEE (reference sequence). CDR3 protein: CASSIDTGSNNSPLHF. In DNA form, the CDR3 reads TGTGCCAGCAGCATAGATACCGGGTCTAATAATTCACCCCTCCACTTT.

The chain joins TRBV5-1 to TRBJ1-1; a weak D match, TRBD1 (6 bases). V lost 3 bases, J lost 3 bases, and 18 bases lay in between. The germline gives CDR1 SGHRS, CDR2 YFSETQ. This CDR3 has 16 residues. The DNA for the CDR3 is TGCGCCAGCAGCTCAACAGGGTGGAGTGGGGACACTGAAGCTTTCTTT. This gives the protein CASSSTGWSGDTEAFF.